One sample yielded the 27 T cell receptor beta chains listed below, sequenced in a study of blood T cell repertoires in COVID-19. Sequenced by immunoSEQ multiplex PCR; TCRdb stores in-frame clones only, minus some. This sample has hundreds of thousands of clones, with 80% to 90% found just once. The specimen sequenced was PBMCs or T cells enriched from blood (not recorded which). The receptors stem from a man under 40 who had recovered from COVID-19.

This chain joins TRBV4-1 and TRBJ1-2; D remains ambiguous. Trimming shortened V by 5 bases and J by 2 bases, and 21 bases separated the two germline ends. The CDR3 runs 17 residues. The germline gives CDR1 MGHRA, CDR2 YSYEKL. The CDR3 DNA sequence: TGCGCCAGCAGCGCCCTGGGTGAGGGAGGGTCAAACTATGGCTACACCTTC. It codes for CASSALGEGGSNYGYTF.

In its sample, this clone was seen a few times. V usage is TRBV5-4 and J usage is TRBJ2-1; 7 bases line up with TRBD2. The CDR3 extends over 14 amino acids. Germline CDR1 SGHNT, CDR2 YYREEE (reference sequence). V shed 0 bases and J 8 bases; nucleotides not matched to a gene: 5. The CDR3: CASSLGGSSHEQFF. The CDR3 DNA is TGTGCCAGCAGCTTGGGCGGGAGTAGCCATGAGCAGTTCTTC.

The rearrangement joins TRBV27 to TRBJ2-7, with a tentative D call TRBD1 (6 bases). Trimming removed 6 bases at V and 0 bases at J, with 12 bases between. Germline V gene sequence: CDR1 MNHEY, CDR2 SMNVEV (reference sequence). The CDR3 totals 14 residues. The CDR3 region is CASSYDRTSYEQYF. The CDR3 nucleotides are TGTGCCAGCAGCTACGACAGGACCTCCTACGAGCAGTACTTC.

The genes are TRBV18 and TRBJ1-1; D unresolved. The V and J ends lost 4 bases and 8 bases respectively, with 17 bases between them. Germline CDR1 and CDR2: KGHSH and LQKENI. The CDR3 contains 14 residues. The CDR3 reads CASSRGVANFEAFF. Written as DNA, the CDR3 is TGTGCCAGCTCACGAGGCGTTGCCAACTTCGAAGCTTTCTTT.

This clone was found a few times. The chain is built from TRBV5-1 and TRBJ1-1, with TRBD1 identical over 7 bases. Trimming took 3 bases from V and 3 from J; bases not matched to a gene: 5. Germline V lookup: CDR1 SGHRS, CDR2 YFSETQ. The CDR3 has 14 residues. CDR3 DNA: TGCGCCAGCAGCTCGTACACAGGGGACACTGAAGCTTTCTTT. Its protein product is CASSSYTGDTEAFF.

A note on this clone: Other DNA sequences in this specimen translate into the identical CDR3. This chain links TRBV20-1 with TRBJ1-2; no firm D call. V lost 2 bases, J lost 4 bases, and 5 bases lay in between. CDR3 size: 11 residues. In germline, CDR1 is DFQATT, CDR2 SNEGSKA (reference sequence). The CDR3, as DNA: TGCAGTGCTAGAAACTCCTATGGCTACACCTTC. Its protein is CSARNSYGYTF.

The chain is built from TRBV5-1 and TRBJ1-1; D remains unclear. CDR1 SGHRS and CDR2 YFSETQ come from the germline V gene. V lost 3 bases, J lost 0 bases, and 6 bases lay in between. CDR3 length: 13 residues. In DNA, the CDR3 is TGCGCCAGCAGCTCTTACATGAACACTGAAGCTTTCTTT. It encodes CASSSYMNTEAFF.

The rearrangement uses TRBV19 and TRBJ2-2, with TRBD1 matching over 8 bases. The V gene's germline CDR1 is LNHDA and CDR2 SQIVND (reference sequence). The CDR3 loop spans 15 amino acids. The ends lost 6 bases at V and 0 bases at J; junction bases unmatched: 3. This CDR3 reads CASRRQGTNTGELFF. CDR3 DNA sequence: TGTGCCAGTAGAAGACAGGGGACGAACACCGGGGAGCTGTTTTTT.

V and J are TRBV28 and TRBJ2-7; 12 positions match TRBD2. The junction had 7 bases not matched to a gene; V was cut back by 5 bases and J by 2 bases. CDR1 is MDHEN, CDR2 SYDVKM, per germline. The CDR3 is made up of 16 amino acids. The CDR3 DNA follows: TGTGCCAGCAGTATAACCGGACTAGCGGGAACCTACGAGCAGTACTTC. Protein sequence: CASSITGLAGTYEQYF.

The genes are TRBV25-1 and TRBJ2-7; the D is unclear. Germline V gives CDR1 MGHDK, CDR2 SYGVNS. This CDR3 has 12 amino acids. V was cut by 1 base and J by 6 bases, with 7 bases left in between. CDR3 nucleotides: TGTGCCAGCAGTGAATGGAGTGGCGAGCAGTACTTC. Amino acids: CASSEWSGEQYF.

The J gene is TRBJ2-7, the V gene TRBV3-1 (or the pseudogene TRBV3-2), with D perhaps TRBD1 (6 bases). There are 14 residues in the CDR3. The V end lost 1 base, the J end lost 3 bases, and 10 bases lay between the germline ends. The germline V gene has CDR1 LGHDT and CDR2 YNNKEL (reference sequence). CDR3 amino acids: CASSQGDIRYEQYF. CDR3 in DNA: TGTGCCAGCAGCCAAGGGGACATTCGCTACGAGCAGTACTTC.

The chain joins TRBV5-1 to TRBJ2-7; 13 bases agree with TRBD2. This CDR3 is 17 amino acids long. V was clipped by 0 bases and J by 7 bases; unmatched bases: 10. The germline V gene encodes CDR1 SGHRS and CDR2 YFSETQ. CDR3 amino acids: CASSLVTVGLAGEEQYF. DNA of the CDR3: TGCGCCAGCAGCTTGGTGACGGTCGGACTAGCGGGAGAAGAGCAGTACTTC.

The V gene is TRBV2, the J gene TRBJ2-5; 10 nucleotides line up with TRBD2. CDR3 length equals 17 residues. With V trimmed by 8 bases and J by 8 bases, 20 bases remained unmatched. Germline assignment: CDR1 SNHLY and CDR2 FYNNEI. The CDR3 loop is CASGSGIIRLAGQTQYF. CDR3 bases: TGTGCCAGCGGGTCAGGAATCATAAGACTAGCGGGCCAAACCCAGTACTTC.

Only a few counts were recorded for this clone. The chain employs TRBV21-1 and TRBJ1-2; the DNA was not compared with TRBD1, the D call given in the table. TRBV21-1 is flagged as a pseudogene. The CDR3 runs to 16 residues. Here the CDR3 reads CASSKAPRQGPYGYTF. The CDR3 DNA reads TGTGCCAGCAGCAAAGCTCCCCGACAGGGCCCCTATGGCTACACCTTC.

The V gene is TRBV2, the J gene TRBJ2-5; possible D gene TRBD1, 5 bases. CDR3 length: 12 residues. CDR1 SNHLY and CDR2 FYNNEI come from the germline V gene. The ends were cut back, 7 bases at V and 5 bases at J, with 11 bases in the middle. CDR3 protein: CASKRSGETQYF. DNA for the CDR3: TGTGCCAGCAAGCGCTCAGGGGAGACCCAGTACTTC.

The gene calls are TRBV3-1 (or the pseudogene TRBV3-2) and TRBJ2-2, with 7 bases identical to TRBD1. Germline CDR1 and CDR2: LGHDT and YNNKEL (reference sequence). This CDR3 spans 15 amino acids. Unmatched junction bases numbered 10, after V lost 5 bases and J lost 7 bases. Here the CDR3 reads CASSSHTGANGELFF. The CDR3, as DNA: TGTGCCAGCAGCTCACATACAGGGGCGAACGGGGAGCTGTTTTTT.

The V and J genes are TRBV3-1 (or the pseudogene TRBV3-2) and TRBJ1-1, with D uncertain. Germline lookup yields CDR1 LGHDT and CDR2 YNNKEL (reference sequence). Trimming pared 1 base from V and 5 bases from J, leaving 11 bases between. There are 14 residues in the CDR3. DNA of the CDR3: TGTGCCAGCAGCCAAGGGGAGGGTGGGACTGAAGCTTTCTTT. It is translated as CASSQGEGGTEAFF.

The gene calls are TRBV3-1 (or the pseudogene TRBV3-2) and TRBJ1-5; 8 bases map to TRBD1. Per the germline V gene, CDR1 is LGHDT and CDR2 is YNNKEL (reference sequence). V trimming: 4 bases; J trimming: 4 bases; junction bases outside the gene matches: 3. The CDR3 spans 14 residues. For the CDR3, the DNA is TGTGCCAGCAGCCCCCGGGACAGGAATCAGCCCCAGCATTTT. Encoded protein: CASSPRDRNQPQHF.

The V call is TRBV7-9, the J call TRBJ1-1, with 8 nucleotides matching TRBD1. The ends lost 2 bases at V and 6 bases at J; junction bases unmatched: 8. The CDR3 has 15 amino acids. The germline gives CDR1 SEHNR, CDR2 FQNEAQ (reference sequence). The CDR3 sequence: CASSLSFGDRSEAFF. CDR3 bases: TGTGCCAGCAGCTTATCTTTTGGGGACAGGTCTGAAGCTTTCTTT.

The rearrangement links TRBV7-9 to TRBJ1-6, with D unclear. Trimming left V 1 base short and J 10 bases short, with 11 bases between. The CDR3 has 14 residues. CDR1 and CDR2 from the germline V gene are SEHNR and FQNEAQ (reference sequence). CDR3 amino acids: CASSLGGYSSPLHF. CDR3 DNA: TGTGCCAGCAGCTTAGGAGGCTATTCCTCACCCCTCCACTTT.

This chain links TRBV5-1 with TRBJ1-2; 8 positions agree with TRBD1. CDR1 and CDR2 (germline): SGHRS, YFSETQ. J lost 2 bases, V lost 3 bases, and 3 bases had no gene match. The CDR3 has 14 residues. CDR3 bases: TGCGCCAGCAGCTCGGCAGGGGGCAACTATGGCTACACCTTC. It specifies CASSSAGGNYGYTF.

V and J are TRBV5-1 and TRBJ2-7; TRBD1 agrees at 11 bases. V shed 0 bases, J shed 4 bases, and the junction held 3 bases outside the gene matches. CDR1 is SGHRS, CDR2 YFSETQ, per germline. This CDR3 has 15 residues. CDR3 sequence: CASSLGTGGGYEQYF. In DNA form, the CDR3 reads TGCGCCAGCAGCTTGGGGACAGGGGGCGGGTACGAGCAGTACTTC.

V and J are TRBV6-5 and TRBJ1-1; 8 positions agree with TRBD1. The CDR3 spans 16 residues. Trimming took 0 bases from V and 3 from J; bases not matched to a gene: 6. Germline-derived CDR1 and CDR2 are MNHEY and SVGAGI. The chain's CDR3 is CASSYSSAGGYTEAFF. CDR3 DNA: TGTGCCAGCAGTTACTCGTCGGCAGGGGGCTACACTGAAGCTTTCTTT.

CDR3 protein: CASSRGDTPTLHF. The DNA of the CDR3 is TGTGCCAGCAGCCGGGGGGATACACCTACCCTCCACTTT. This chain uses TRBV4-2 with TRBJ1-6, with TRBD1 as a possible D gene (5 bases). The CDR3 has 13 amino acids. Trimming removed 4 bases from V and 14 bases from J, with 15 bases in between. Germline V gives CDR1 LGHNA, CDR2 YNFKEQ.

On this clone: The sample holds other DNA sequences that translate to the same CDR3. This sequence joins TRBV6-4 and TRBJ1-6, with 7 positions matching TRBD1. The germline V gene encodes CDR1 MRHNA and CDR2 SNTAGT. This CDR3 has 13 amino acids. With V trimmed by 6 bases and J by 9 bases, 5 bases remained unmatched. The CDR3 DNA follows: TGTGCCAGCAGCGACAGGGAGGGTTCACCCCTCCACTTT. Residues: CASSDREGSPLHF.

The V call is TRBV27, the J call TRBJ1-2; D is uncertain. Per germline, CDR1 MNHEY and CDR2 SMNVEV (reference sequence). Trimming shortened V by 5 bases and J by 7 bases, and 14 bases separated the two germline ends. The CDR3 contains 13 residues. This CDR3 is CASSATLGVGYTF. The CDR3 DNA sequence: TGTGCCAGCAGTGCCACCCTGGGAGTTGGCTACACCTTC.

The gene calls are TRBV2 and TRBJ2-3; D is unresolved. CDR1 is SNHLY, CDR2 FYNNEI, per germline. This CDR3 has 15 amino acids. Trimming took off 4 bases at V and 0 bases at J, with 11 bases between the two ends. The CDR3 nucleotides read TGTGCCAGCAGTGTAAGTCCGACTAGCACAGATACGCAGTATTTT. It yields the protein CASSVSPTSTDTQYF.